A single sample is the source of the 27 T cell receptor delta chains below, sequenced in a study of gamma-delta T cells after stem cell transplantation. TCRdb redid the clone calls on the RT-PCR reads with CATT. The sample carries more than 2,500 delta-chain clones, 3.5% to 5% recorded once. The sequencing input was gamma-delta T cells. The receptors originated from a human donor. It is not recorded whose cells these are; they may come from a transplant donor.

By sample share, this clone is medium-sized. The CDR3 here is CACDTLTGGYPRNNTDKLIF. The CDR3 region has the DNA TGTGCCTGTGACACCCTTACTGGGGGATACCCTCGAAACAACACCGATAAACTCATCTTT. The J gene is TRDJ1, the V gene TRDV2; 12 bases align to TRDD3. The CDR3 has 20 residues. V dropped 0 bases and J dropped 0; count of bases not matched to a gene: 13. Germline CDR1 and CDR2: GEAIGNYY and EKD.

By proportion, this clone is large. The chain has TRDV2 and TRDJ1; 12 bases are shared with TRDD3. Looked up from germline, CDR1 is GEAIGNYY and CDR2 is EKD. V trimming: 0 bases; J trimming: 4 bases; junction bases outside the gene matches: 2. The CDR3 totals 15 residues. The CDR3 DNA follows: TGTGCCTGTGACACCCTGGGGGATACGGACGATAAACTCATCTTT. Its translation: CACDTLGDTDDKLIF.

This clone appeared a few times. It may be a read error: a sequence one base away is much more abundant. This chain links TRDV2 with TRDJ1, with TRDD3 matching over 8 bases. CDR3 length: 17 residues. V was clipped by 0 bases and J by 1 base; unmatched bases: 9. CDR1 and CDR2 from the germline V gene are GEAIGNYY and EKD. CDR3 nucleotide sequence: TGTGCCTGTGACACCGTAGGTGGGGGATTAGGCACCGATAAACTCATCTTT. It codes for CACDTVGGGLGTDKLIF.

In its sample, this clone ranks as medium-sized. The genes are TRDV2 and TRDJ1, with 12 nucleotides matching TRDD3. The junction had 9 bases not matched to a gene; V was cut back by 1 base and J by 1 base. Germline CDR1 GEAIGNYY, CDR2 EKD. The CDR3 contains 18 residues. The DNA for the CDR3 is TGTGCCTGTGACACACTTACTGGGGGATACATTGGCACCGATAAACTCATCTTT. It encodes CACDTLTGGYIGTDKLIF.

This clone was recorded a few times. This likely reflects a read error, since a far larger clone is one base away. The V gene is TRDV2, the J gene TRDJ3, with 9 nucleotides matching TRDD3. The CDR3 consists of 19 residues. The germline V gene encodes CDR1 GEAIGNYY and CDR2 EKD. The CDR3 DNA is TGTGCCCGTGACGAGTCTGGGGGATCAAGCTCCTGGGACACCCGACAGATGTTTTTC. The encoded protein is CARDESGGSSSWDTRQMFF.

Only a few counts were recorded for this clone. A far larger clone differs by one base, so this is likely a read error. The V gene is TRDV2, the J gene TRDJ1, with no clear D. Germline values: CDR1 GEAIGNYY, CDR2 EKD. The CDR3 spans 14 residues. CDR3 residues: CACDTVVLTDKPIF. In DNA, the CDR3 is TGTGCCTGTGACACCGTGGTACTTACCGATAAACCCATCTTT.

By sample share, this clone is medium-sized. The chain employs TRDV2 and TRDJ1, with TRDD3 identical over 8 bases. The CDR3 loop spans 17 amino acids. CDR1 and CDR2 (germline): GEAIGNYY, EKD. Losses at the gene ends were 0 bases for V and 4 bases for J; bases not matched to a gene: 12. The CDR3 coding sequence is TGTGCCTGTGACACCGTACTGGGGGCTCAAGGGGGCGATAAACTCATCTTT. Protein: CACDTVLGAQGGDKLIF.

In its sample, this clone is medium-sized. Other DNA variants within this sample encode the same CDR3. The chain employs TRDV2 and TRDJ1; 8 positions match TRDD3. V shed 3 bases and J 3 bases; nucleotides not matched to a gene: 8. Germline values: CDR1 GEAIGNYY, CDR2 EKD. The CDR3 spans 15 residues. The CDR3 reads CACDFVGGFPDKLIF. As DNA, the CDR3 is TGTGCCTGTGACTTCGTTGGGGGATTCCCCGATAAACTCATCTTT.

By sample share, this clone is medium-sized. V and J are TRDV2 and TRDJ1; TRDD3 agrees at 8 bases. The J segment lost 5 bases and the V segment lost 0 bases, leaving 4 bases of the junction unmatched. CDR1 is GEAIGNYY and CDR2 is EKD in the germline V gene. The length of the CDR3 is 14 residues. The CDR3 DNA sequence: TGTGCCTGTGACACCGTGGGGGATCGGGATAAACTCATCTTT. Protein: CACDTVGDRDKLIF.

A few counts support this clone. This may arise from a read error, as a much more abundant clone is one base away. J is TRDJ1 and V is TRDV2, with D possibly matching TRDD3 (5 bases). CDR1 is GEAIGNYY, CDR2 EKD, per germline. The CDR3 has 14 residues. The CDR3 protein is CARDTIGGPDKLIF. CDR3 DNA: TGTGCCCGTGACACTATCGGGGGTCCAGATAAACTCATCTTT.

This clone is large by share. This sample includes further DNA sequences coding for the same CDR3. The genes are TRDV2 and TRDJ1; 9 bases are a match to TRDD3. The V gene's germline CDR1 is GEAIGNYY and CDR2 EKD. CDR3 length equals 14 residues. V lost 2 bases to trimming and J lost 4 bases; unmatched junction nucleotides: 4. CDR3 DNA sequence: TGTGCCTGTGACAGTCTGGGGGATGGCGATAAACTCATCTTT. This encodes CACDSLGDGDKLIF.

By share, this clone counts as medium-sized. The chain joins TRDV1 to TRDJ1; 9 bases line up with TRDD3. The CDR3 runs to 29 residues. The V gene end was trimmed by 2 bases and the J gene end by 0 bases; junction bases not matched to a gene: 43. Germline values: CDR1 TSWWSYY, CDR2 QGS. The CDR3 spells CALGEVMVTFLPYWGTLPERWRDTDKLIF. The CDR3, as DNA: TGTGCTCTTGGGGAAGTCATGGTAACCTTCCTCCCCTACTGGGGGACCTTGCCAGAGAGGTGGAGGGACACCGATAAACTCATCTTT.

In its sample, this clone was seen a few times. This chain uses TRDV2 with TRDJ3, with TRDD3 matching over 8 bases. From germline, CDR1 is GEAIGNYY and CDR2 EKD. The CDR3 is 21 amino acids. J was trimmed by 6 bases and V by 3 bases; bases with no gene match: 21. DNA for the CDR3: TGTGCCTGTGACCCACTCCGTAATGGGGGATCTCCCCCTCAGGACACCCGACAGATGTTTTTC. Its translation: CACDPLRNGGSPPQDTRQMFF.

This clone occurred a few times. This probably arose from a read error, given a far larger clone one base away. V is TRDV2 and J is TRDJ1; 11 bases fit TRDD3. CDR3 length equals 17 residues. Germline CDR1 GEAIGNYY, CDR2 EKD. Written as DNA, the CDR3 is TGTGCCTGTGACACATTGGGGGATACGATTAGCACCGATAAACCCATCTTT. Translation gives CACDTLGDTISTDKPIF.

This clone showed up just a few times. A read error is the likely source, as a far larger clone sits one nucleotide away. Other DNA sequences in the sample encode the same CDR3. The rearrangement joins TRDV2 to TRDJ1; 7 bases match TRDD3. With V trimmed by 4 bases and J by 0 bases, 7 bases remained unmatched. This CDR3 has 15 residues. Germline V CDR1 and CDR2: GEAIGNYY, EKD. The chain's CDR3 is CACETVGDHTDKLIF. CDR3 DNA sequence: TGTGCCTGTGAGACCGTGGGGGACCACACCGATAAACTCATCTTT.

This clone occurred a few times. A much larger clone is a single base away; this may be a read error. The chain recombines TRDV2 with TRDJ1, with 7 bases lining up with TRDD3. There are 23 residues in the CDR3. The V gene end was trimmed by 3 bases and the J gene end by 0 bases; junction bases not matched to a gene: 30. Germline CDR1 reads GEAIGNYY; CDR2 reads EKD. The CDR3 here is CACDSVLEDTRGGEGPYTDKLIF. The DNA for the CDR3 is TGTGCCTGTGACTCGGTACTGGAGGATACGCGGGGAGGTGAGGGACCGTACACCGATAAACTCATCTTT.

On this clone: For this DNA, TCRdb reports the protein of a much larger clone, which diverges at residue 9, most likely from a read error; the protein presented here is translated directly from the DNA. The CDR3 DNA sequence: TGTGCCTGTGACAGAGTCCCTACTAGGGGATTTGACTTGGATAAACTCATCTTT. Encoded protein: CACDRVPTRGFDLDKLIF. The J gene is TRDJ1, the V gene TRDV2; weak D call: TRDD3 (6 bases). The germline CDR1 and CDR2 sequences are GEAIGNYY and EKD. CDR3 length: 18 residues. Trimming stripped 2 bases from V and 5 bases from J, with 26 bases between.

By share of the sample, this clone is large. The rearrangement links TRDV2 to TRDJ1; 13 nucleotides line up with TRDD3. The CDR3 has 17 residues. Germline V lookup: CDR1 GEAIGNYY, CDR2 EKD. The V and J ends lost 3 bases and 2 bases, in that order; junction bases with no gene match: 8. CDR3 region: CACDQLLGDTETDKLIF. For the CDR3, the DNA is TGTGCCTGTGACCAATTACTGGGGGATACGGAGACCGATAAACTCATCTTT.

Judged by abundance, this clone is medium-sized. The sample carries other DNA sequences with the same CDR3. The chain has TRDV2 and TRDJ1; D ambiguous. In germline, CDR1 is GEAIGNYY, CDR2 EKD. V was clipped by 3 bases and J by 10 bases, with 20 bases between them. CDR3 length: 14 residues. CDR3 in amino acids: CACDPVDFAGALIF. CDR3 DNA sequence: TGTGCCTGTGACCCCGTTGATTTCGCCGGTGCACTCATCTTT.

This chain connects TRDV2 to TRDJ1, with 13 bases aligning to TRDD3. CDR1 is GEAIGNYY and CDR2 is EKD in the germline V gene. After removal of 4 bases from V and 0 bases from J, the junction contained 19 bases not matched to a gene. The CDR3 loop spans 21 amino acids. The CDR3 here is CACDVLGDTRGKGIYTDKLIF. The DNA for the CDR3 is TGTGCCTGTGATGTACTGGGGGATACGCGTGGGAAAGGGATTTACACCGATAAACTCATCTTT.

This clone was counted a few times. V usage is TRDV2 and J usage is TRDJ1; tentatively, D is TRDD3 (5 bases). Germline V gene lookup returns CDR1 GEAIGNYY and CDR2 EKD. The CDR3 is 14 residues long. Trimming took 0 bases from V and 7 from J, leaving 14 bases between them. In nucleotides, the CDR3 is TGTGCCTGTGACACCGTAGGGGAGAACTTTAAACTCATCTTT. This gives the protein CACDTVGENFKLIF.

This clone was seen just once. This likely traces to a read error, being one base from a far larger clone. This sequence joins TRDV2 and TRDJ1; D is unclear. There are 15 residues in the CDR3. Trimming stripped 1 base from V and 2 bases from J, with 13 bases between. Germline V gene data show CDR1 as GEAIGNYY and CDR2 as EKD. CDR3 nucleotides: TGTGCCTGTGACACTATAACTGTACAAACCGATAAACTCATCTTT. This gives the protein CACDTITVQTDKLIF.

This clone was picked up a small number of times. A much larger clone sits a single nucleotide away, making a read error possible. This chain joins TRDV2 and TRDJ1; 8 nucleotides align to TRDD3. Trimming at V came to 0 bases and at J to 0 bases, leaving 8 bases not matched to a gene. Germline CDR1 GEAIGNYY, CDR2 EKD. CDR3 size: 17 residues. For the CDR3, the DNA is TGTGCCTGTGACACCGTAAGTGGGGGATTAGACACCGATAAACTCATCTTT. Amino acid sequence: CACDTVSGGLDTDKLIF.

This clone turned up a few times. The rearrangement links TRDV2 to TRDJ1; the match to TRDD3 covers 8 bases. With 4 bases clipped from V and 0 bases from J, the junction kept 15 bases outside the gene matches. The CDR3 extends over 18 amino acids. Germline assignment: CDR1 GEAIGNYY and CDR2 EKD. CDR3 loop: CACEPVLGATGYTDKLIF. The CDR3 bases are TGTGCCTGTGAACCCGTACTGGGGGCTACTGGCTACACCGATAAACTCATCTTT.

Worth noting for this clone: One junction end disagrees with the germline gene, perhaps due to a read error. Other nucleotide sequences from this sample produce the same CDR3. This chain joins TRDV2 and TRDJ1; 9 nucleotides line up with TRDD3. CDR3 size: 17 residues. Germline V lookup: CDR1 GEAIGNYY, CDR2 EKD. CDR3 DNA: TGTGCCTGCGACACTCTGAGTACTGGGGGACACACCGATAAACTCATCTTT. Translation: CACDTLSTGGHTDKLIF.

Comment on this clone: A far larger clone differs by one base, so this is likely a read error. The sample carries other DNA sequences with the same CDR3. This chain connects TRDV2 to TRDJ1, with 12 bases that match TRDD3. The CDR3 has 19 residues. Looked up from germline, CDR1 is GEAIGNYY and CDR2 is EKD. The CDR3 DNA reads TGCGCCTGTGACACCATTCTACTGGGGGATACAGAAGGGACGGGTAAACTCATCTTT. Translating gives CACDTILLGDTEGTGKLIF.

V usage is TRDV2 and J usage is TRDJ1, with 10 bases aligning to TRDD3. Losses at the gene ends were 1 base for V and 0 bases for J; bases not matched to a gene: 7. The CDR3 has 17 residues. Germline-derived CDR1 and CDR2 are GEAIGNYY and EKD. The CDR3 sequence is CACDTVGDTRYTDKLIF. The CDR3 DNA reads as TGTGCCTGTGACACGGTGGGGGATACCCGGTACACCGATAAACTCATCTTT.